This TCR beta chain was documented in a study of vaccination and CD4 T cells after COVID-19. Study at large: Overlapping peptides of the spike proteins of SARS-CoV-2, HCoV-NL63, HCoV-OC43 and HCoV-229E were used for cell stimulation. Notes on the study in general: Rising from about 20 to 38, the median of SARS-CoV-2-reactive clonotypes did not change significantly.

Treatment described: 10-day PBMC culture with coronavirus spike peptide pools or control peptides (ViraFEST assay). An Oncomine TCR Beta short-read assay was used to sequence the DNA from cultured CD4+ T cells. In TCRdb, the PCR reads were re-called with MiXCR into one record per CDR3 protein. The sample shows roughly 13,000 distinct CDR3 sequences, approximately 56% of them seen only once. On this clonotype itself: The antigen is unknown.

The germline gives CDR1 SGHTA, CDR2 FQGTGA. Deletions cut 1 base from V and 2 bases from J, with 33 bases between. CDR3 length: 22 residues. Specimen: CD4+ T cells from blood, cultured in vitro. This sequence was found in a human donor who had recovered from COVID-19. This rearrangement joins TRBV7-3 to TRBJ2-7, with D perhaps matching TRBD2 (6 bases). The CDR3 DNA reads TGTGCCAGCAGCTTAAGGGACGTCAACCCCGCTCGATCCGATGGAGGGCCCTACGAGCAGTACTTC. It codes for CASSLRDVNPARSDGGPYEQYF.